The clone carrying this T cell receptor beta chain was found many times. These data come from a study of spatial heterogeneity in lung cancer. For the study at large: Across the raw uncorrected reads, a unique TCR and UMI combination was observed, on average, more than ten times.

Sample time point: sample taken at primary tumor resection. Whole RNA came from tumor, nontumor lung or frozen PBMC and was sequenced without being sorted. Individually, TCR cDNA molecules were each labelled with a unique molecular identifier. Using its own MiXCR run on the 5' RACE reads, TCRdb lists one record per CDR3 protein. This sample carries just under 40,000 distinct CDR3 sequences, approximately 5.5% of them seen once, and the ten largest clones take around a tenth. In germline, CDR1 is MNHEY, CDR2 SMNVEV (reference sequence). Trimming removed 1 base from V and 0 bases from J, with 19 bases in between. The CDR3 contains 18 residues.

This TCR came from a male donor with early-stage non-small cell lung cancer. The rearrangement uses TRBV27 and TRBJ2-7; a possible D gene is TRBD2 (6 bases). The specimen comprised PBMCs, sampled at surgery. The CDR3 loop reads CASSLLAGPTAFSYEQYF. In DNA form, the CDR3 reads TGTGCCAGCAGTTTATTGGCGGGGCCAACCGCTTTCTCCTACGAGCAGTACTTC.